This entry concerns a single T cell receptor beta chain. A junction boundary mismatches the germline segment, possibly from a read error. This record comes from a study of blood T cell repertoires in COVID-19. The data were produced by immunoSEQ multiplex PCR, yet TCRdb's version contains in-frame clones alone and is incomplete. The sample holds tens of thousands of clones, 84% seen once. The CDR3 has 15 residues. CDR1 SGHAT and CDR2 FQNNGV come from the germline V gene. The chain combines TRBV11-2 with TRBJ2-7; 7 bases align to TRBD2. The sequenced sample was peripheral blood. This TCR came from a human donor in a cohort sampled during active COVID-19. The CDR3 region is CASSLEGGSSYEQYF. The CDR3 DNA sequence: TGTGCCAGCAGCCTAGAGGGAGGGAGCTCCTACGAGCAGTACTTC.